Sequencing of this TCR beta chain was carried out in a study of T cell changes during pregnancy in multiple sclerosis. The table came from immunoSEQ multiplex PCR; TCRdb's copy has only in-frame clones and leaves some out. The table has about 40,000 clones, about 94% seen once. CDR3 size: 16 residues. The V gene's germline CDR1 is SGHTS and CDR2 YDEGEE. V dropped 4 bases and J dropped 1; count of bases not matched to a gene: 7. The specimen was peripheral blood, collected in the third trimester of pregnancy. The V and J genes are TRBV5-8 and TRBJ1-3; 8 bases are shared with TRBD1. The receptor's source is a female donor with multiple sclerosis, enrolled in a pregnancy study. In nucleotides, the CDR3 is TGTGCCAGCAGCGGGACAGGAACGGTTTCTGGAAACACCATATATTTT. Translation: CASSGTGTVSGNTIYF.